A single sample is the source of the 20 T cell receptor beta chains below, sequenced in a study of blood T cell repertoires in COVID-19. TCRdb's copy holds only in-frame clones and misses some; the assay was immunoSEQ multiplex PCR. There are 150,000 to 180,000 clones in the sample; less than 95% occur only once, and about 0.55% lies in the top ten. What was sequenced was peripheral blood. The receptors here all came from a man aged 50-59 years with acute or convalescent COVID-19.

The V call is TRBV6-6, the J call TRBJ2-1; D might be TRBD1 (5 bases). The CDR3 totals 16 residues. The V end was cut by 1 base, the J end by 0 bases, with 10 bases between. Germline lookup yields CDR1 MNHNY and CDR2 SVGAGI (reference sequence). CDR3 DNA: TGTGCCAGCAGTTACTGGCCAGGGAACTCCTACAATGAGCAGTTCTTC. It encodes CASSYWPGNSYNEQFF.

The chain carries TRBV30 and TRBJ1-4, with a possible D match to TRBD1 (5 bases). V lost 4 bases, J lost 0 bases, and 9 bases lay in between. CDR1 GTSNPN and CDR2 SVGIG come from the germline V gene (reference sequence). The CDR3 runs 14 residues. CDR3 sequence: CAWKQGSTNEKLFF. The CDR3 region has the DNA TGTGCCTGGAAGCAGGGCTCAACTAATGAAAAACTGTTTTTT.

The chain has TRBV18 and TRBJ2-5, with 9 bases identical to TRBD1. Per germline, CDR1 KGHSH and CDR2 LQKENI. The CDR3 is 15 residues long. After removal of 5 bases from V and 4 bases from J, the junction contained 8 bases not matched to a gene. In DNA, the CDR3 is TGTGCCAGCTCAACGGGACAGGGACTGGTAGAGACCCAGTACTTC. This translates into CASSTGQGLVETQYF.

The rearrangement links TRBV6-2 or TRBV6-3 to TRBJ2-5, with 7 nucleotides matching TRBD2. The CDR3 is made up of 16 amino acids. The junction had 10 bases not matched to a gene; V was cut back by 2 bases and J by 4 bases. CDR1 is MNHEY and CDR2 is SVGEGT in the germline V gene. CDR3 loop: CASSYPTSEGGETQYF. CDR3 nucleotide sequence: TGTGCCAGCAGTTACCCTACTAGCGAGGGAGGAGAGACCCAGTACTTC.

This rearrangement joins TRBV28 to TRBJ1-1; D is unclear. Germline assignment: CDR1 MDHEN and CDR2 SYDVKM. V was trimmed by 8 bases and J by 1 base, leaving 11 bases between them. The CDR3 loop spans 13 amino acids. The CDR3 DNA is TGTGCCAGCGGGGAGCCGCCGAACACTGAAGCTTTCTTT. It encodes CASGEPPNTEAFF.

The V call is TRBV2, the J call TRBJ1-6; TRBD1 matches at 7 bases. Germline V gene data show CDR1 as SNHLY and CDR2 as FYNNEI. This CDR3 contains 16 residues. V gave up 7 bases and J gave up 4 bases; unmatched junction bases: 10. CDR3 sequence: CASTSDRALYNSPLHF. The CDR3 DNA sequence: TGTGCCAGCACCTCCGACAGGGCACTTTATAATTCACCCCTCCACTTT.

The chain links TRBV19 to TRBJ1-5, with 7 bases lining up with TRBD1. Trimming took 9 bases from V and 2 from J; bases not matched to a gene: 7. This CDR3 contains 14 residues. Germline lookup yields CDR1 LNHDA and CDR2 SQIVND (reference sequence). The CDR3 is CASSQGMGNQPQHF. Written as DNA, the CDR3 is TGTGCCAGCTCACAGGGGATGGGCAATCAGCCCCAGCATTTT.

This clone is a singleton in its sample. The chain combines TRBV7-2 with TRBJ2-1, with TRBD2 identical over 10 bases. Germline values: CDR1 SGHTA, CDR2 FQGNSA. The CDR3 length is 15 residues. With V trimmed by 2 bases and J by 4 bases, 2 bases remained unmatched. The CDR3 loop reads CASSLTTSGYNEQFF. The DNA of the CDR3 is TGTGCCAGCAGCTTAACGACTAGCGGGTACAATGAGCAGTTCTTC.

V is TRBV29-1 and J is TRBJ2-2; tentatively, D is TRBD2 (5 bases). V was pared by 2 bases and J by 2 bases, with 12 bases between. CDR1 is SQVTM and CDR2 is ANQGSEA in the germline V gene. The CDR3 is 15 residues long. The CDR3 is CSVERVGSNTGELFF. The CDR3 bases are TGCAGCGTTGAAAGGGTAGGGAGTAACACCGGGGAGCTGTTTTTT.

This clone appeared a few times. This chain uses TRBV4-1 with TRBJ1-5, with D tentatively TRBD1 (5 bases). V lost 0 bases, J lost 3 bases, and 9 bases lay in between. CDR3 length: 15 residues. CDR1 and CDR2 from the germline V gene are MGHRA and YSYEKL. This CDR3 is CASSQEAGFNQPQHF. The CDR3 bases are TGCGCCAGCAGCCAAGAAGCAGGGTTCAATCAGCCCCAGCATTTT.

CDR3 coding DNA: TGTGCCAGCCACCGGGAGCCCGCGAACACCGGGGAGCTGTTTTTT. This codes for CASHREPANTGELFF. The chain couples TRBV5-5 to TRBJ2-2; a possible D gene is TRBD2 (6 bases). Looked up from germline, CDR1 is SGHKS and CDR2 is YYEKEE (reference sequence). Trimming left V 7 bases short and J 0 bases short, with 13 bases between. The CDR3 has 15 amino acids.

This sequence joins TRBV9 and TRBJ2-2, with D tentatively TRBD1 (5 bases). V was clipped by 3 bases and J by 3 bases, with 9 bases between them. The CDR3 has 14 residues. Germline assignment: CDR1 SGDLS and CDR2 YYNGEE. The CDR3 nucleotides are TGTGCCAGCAGCGCTCTCAGGGACACCGGGGAGCTGTTTTTT. Protein: CASSALRDTGELFF.

The V and J genes are TRBV6-5 and TRBJ1-6, with TRBD1 matching 10 bases. Germline V gene data show CDR1 as MNHEY and CDR2 as SVGAGI. This CDR3 comprises 15 residues. The trim removed 5 bases at V and 6 bases at J, leaving 4 bases unmatched. Written as DNA, the CDR3 is TGTGCCAGCAGTCACGGACAGGGGGTTAATTCACCCCTCCACTTT. This translates into CASSHGQGVNSPLHF.

The rearrangement uses TRBV27 and TRBJ2-2, with a tentative D call TRBD1 (5 bases). The CDR3 covers 15 residues. The germline V gene has CDR1 MNHEY and CDR2 SMNVEV (reference sequence). V was cut by 8 bases and J by 1 base, with 14 bases left in between. The CDR3, as DNA: TGTGCCAGCCACAAAGGGGTAGGGAACACCGGGGAGCTGTTTTTT. Protein product: CASHKGVGNTGELFF.

The V call is TRBV7-3, the J call TRBJ2-1; 7 nucleotides line up with TRBD2. CDR1 SGHTA and CDR2 FQGTGA come from the germline V gene. The V and J ends lost 4 bases and 0 bases, in that order; junction bases with no gene match: 3. CDR3 length: 15 residues. This chain's CDR3 is CASSSGLPSYNEQFF. The CDR3 region has the DNA TGTGCCAGCAGCTCGGGACTACCCTCCTACAATGAGCAGTTCTTC.

For this clone: Relative to the germline gene, one junction end is altered; a read error may explain this. The J gene is TRBJ1-5, the V gene TRBV7-3; unclear D gene. Germline assignment: CDR1 SGHTA and CDR2 FQGTGA. The CDR3 consists of 11 residues. CDR3 DNA sequence: TGTGTCAGCAGCTCCGATCAGCCCCAGCATTTT. It translates to CVSSSDQPQHF.

The rearrangement uses TRBV7-3 and TRBJ2-1, with D tentatively TRBD1 (5 bases). The V gene's germline CDR1 is SGHTA and CDR2 FQGTGA. Trimming stripped 8 bases from V and 7 bases from J, with 12 bases between. The CDR3 runs to 12 residues. The CDR3 sequence is CASGAGLNEQFF. As DNA, the CDR3 is TGTGCCAGCGGGGCAGGGCTGAATGAGCAGTTCTTC. Using reference TRBV7-3 and TRBJ2-1 for the parts outside the CDR3, the full variable domain is GAGVSQTPSNKVTEKGKYVELRCDPISGHTALYWYRQSLGQGPEFLIYFQGTGAADDSGLPNDRFFAVRPEGSVSTLKIQRTERGDSAVYLCASGAGLNEQFFGPGTRLTVL.

The CDR3 is CASSYWSGGGTEAFF. As DNA, the CDR3 is TGTGCCAGCAGTTACTGGAGCGGGGGGGGCACTGAAGCTTTCTTT. The V and J genes are TRBV6-5 and TRBJ1-1; D may be TRBD1 (5 bases). The V gene lost 1 base and the J gene lost 4 bases, with 13 bases spanning the gap. Germline V gives CDR1 MNHEY, CDR2 SVGAGI. The CDR3 extends over 15 amino acids.

The gene calls are TRBV12-3 or TRBV12-4 and TRBJ2-5; D is perhaps TRBD1 (5 bases). The V and J ends lost 6 bases and 8 bases respectively, with 13 bases between them. This CDR3 has 12 amino acids. CDR3 sequence (DNA): TGTGCCAGCAGCCGCAGGGCCCTCACCCAGTACTTC. This translates into CASSRRALTQYF.

V usage is TRBV18 and J usage is TRBJ2-1; D not resolved. Deletions cut 2 bases from V and 6 bases from J, with 11 bases between. The CDR3 runs 14 residues. The V gene's germline CDR1 is KGHSH and CDR2 LQKENI. The CDR3 loop is CASSPTEEINEQFF. CDR3 coding DNA: TGTGCCAGCTCACCAACCGAGGAAATCAATGAGCAGTTCTTC.